This T cell receptor (beta chain) was sequenced during a study of blood T cell repertoires in COVID-19. The overall study: Acute-phase and convalescent COVID-19 samples originated in the United States, Italy and Spain.

Clones were sequenced by immunoSEQ multiplex PCR, and TCRdb holds only the in-frame ones, with some missing. The sample lists roughly 53,000 clones, 90% occurring once. Trimming cost V 2 bases and J 10 bases, with 9 bases left between them. Germline-derived CDR1 and CDR2 are SEHNR and FQNEAQ (reference sequence). This CDR3 has 13 residues. What was sequenced was peripheral blood. This clonotype was obtained from a woman aged 40 to 49 with active COVID-19. The chain is built from TRBV7-9 and TRBJ1-6, with D uncertain. The CDR3 reads CASSLRPGSPLHF. For the CDR3, the DNA is TGTGCCAGCAGCTTACGACCGGGATCACCCCTCCACTTT.